A single T cell receptor (beta chain) is shown here with its context. Authors' processing steps: Estimation of nucleated cell counts was performed using reference gene primer amplification. The assay was immunoSEQ multiplex PCR, and TCRdb's table has in-frame clones only and misses some. D and trimming come from the DNA, and the V and J calls and clone size come from that table. The repertoire includes approximately 240,000 clones, just under 85% of them detected once, and about 1.3% sits in the top ten. Cohort placement rested on clinical history that participants reported themselves. The CDR3 has 19 residues. CDR1 is SGHTS, CDR2 YDEGEE, per germline. Trimming cost V 2 bases and J 2 bases; bases outside gene matches: 13. The data are from a study of blood T cell repertoires in COVID-19.

This receptor was identified in a woman aged 40 to 50 with acute COVID-19. The sample comprised PBMCs or T cells enriched from blood (not recorded which). The genes are TRBV5-8 and TRBJ2-6; 7 bases fit TRBD2. The chain's CDR3 is CASSFGALGRETGANVLTF. The CDR3 DNA reads as TGTGCCAGCAGCTTTGGGGCACTTGGGAGGGAGACTGGGGCCAACGTCCTGACTTTC.